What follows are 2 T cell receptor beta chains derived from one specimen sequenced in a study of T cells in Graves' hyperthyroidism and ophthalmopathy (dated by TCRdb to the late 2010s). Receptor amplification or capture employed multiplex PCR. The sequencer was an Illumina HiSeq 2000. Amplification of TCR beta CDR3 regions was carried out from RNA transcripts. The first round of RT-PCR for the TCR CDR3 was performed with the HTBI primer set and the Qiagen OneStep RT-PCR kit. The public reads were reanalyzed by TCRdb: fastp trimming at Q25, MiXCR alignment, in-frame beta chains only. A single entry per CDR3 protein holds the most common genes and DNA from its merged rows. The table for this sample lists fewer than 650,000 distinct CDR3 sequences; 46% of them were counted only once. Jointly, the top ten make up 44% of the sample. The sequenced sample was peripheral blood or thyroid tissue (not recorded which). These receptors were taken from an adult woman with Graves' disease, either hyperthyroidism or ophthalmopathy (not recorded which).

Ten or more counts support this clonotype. The CDR3 loop reads CASRGDRVSEQYF. CDR3 coding DNA: TGTGCCAGCAGAGGGGACAGGGTGTCAGAGCAGTACTTC. The chain carries TRBV2 and TRBJ2-7; 9 nucleotides line up with TRBD1. The CDR3 has 13 residues. CDR1 and CDR2 from the germline V gene are SNHLY and FYNNEI. V was clipped by 6 bases and J by 7 bases; unmatched bases: 7.

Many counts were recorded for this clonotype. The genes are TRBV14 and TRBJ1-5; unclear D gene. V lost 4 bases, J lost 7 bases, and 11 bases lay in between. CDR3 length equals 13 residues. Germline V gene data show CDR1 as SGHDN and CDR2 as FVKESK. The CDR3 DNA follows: TGTGCCAGCAGCCCGTACGGAGGGCAGCCCCAGCATTTT. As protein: CASSPYGGQPQHF.